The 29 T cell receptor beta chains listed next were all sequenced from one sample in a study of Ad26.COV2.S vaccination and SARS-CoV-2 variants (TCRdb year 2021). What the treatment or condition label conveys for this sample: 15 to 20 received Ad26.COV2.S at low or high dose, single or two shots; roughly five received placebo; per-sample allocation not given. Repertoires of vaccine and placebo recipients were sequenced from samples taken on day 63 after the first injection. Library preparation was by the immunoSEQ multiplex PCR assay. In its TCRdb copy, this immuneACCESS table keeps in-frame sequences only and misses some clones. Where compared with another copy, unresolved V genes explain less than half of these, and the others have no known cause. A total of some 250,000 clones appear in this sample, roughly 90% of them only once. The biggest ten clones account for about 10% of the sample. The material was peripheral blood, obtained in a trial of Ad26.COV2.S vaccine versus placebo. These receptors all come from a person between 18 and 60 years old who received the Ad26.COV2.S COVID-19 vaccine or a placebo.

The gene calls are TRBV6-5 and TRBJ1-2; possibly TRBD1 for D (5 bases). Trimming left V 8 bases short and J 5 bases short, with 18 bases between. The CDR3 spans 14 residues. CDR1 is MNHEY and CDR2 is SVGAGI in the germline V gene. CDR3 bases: TGTGCCAGCGAACCTGCGACAGTCTCTTATGGCTACACCTTC. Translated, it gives CASEPATVSYGYTF.

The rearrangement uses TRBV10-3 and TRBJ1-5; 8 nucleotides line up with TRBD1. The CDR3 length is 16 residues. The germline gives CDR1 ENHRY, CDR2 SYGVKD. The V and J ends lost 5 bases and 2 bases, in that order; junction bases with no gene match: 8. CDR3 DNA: TGTGCCATCAGTAAAGGGGGGACAGGAGGCAATCAGCCCCAGCATTTT. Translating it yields CAISKGGTGGNQPQHF.

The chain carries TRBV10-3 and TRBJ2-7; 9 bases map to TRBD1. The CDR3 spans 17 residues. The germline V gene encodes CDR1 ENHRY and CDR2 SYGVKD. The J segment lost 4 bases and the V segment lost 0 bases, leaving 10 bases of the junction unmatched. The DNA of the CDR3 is TGTGCCATCAGTGAGTCATCCGGGACAGGGATTAATTACGAGCAGTACTTC. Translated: CAISESSGTGINYEQYF.

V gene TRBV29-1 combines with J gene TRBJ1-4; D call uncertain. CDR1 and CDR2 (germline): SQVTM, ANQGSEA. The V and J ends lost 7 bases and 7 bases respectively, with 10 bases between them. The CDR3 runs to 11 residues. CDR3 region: CSGGESEKLFF. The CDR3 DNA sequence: TGCAGCGGGGGAGAAAGTGAAAAACTGTTTTTT.

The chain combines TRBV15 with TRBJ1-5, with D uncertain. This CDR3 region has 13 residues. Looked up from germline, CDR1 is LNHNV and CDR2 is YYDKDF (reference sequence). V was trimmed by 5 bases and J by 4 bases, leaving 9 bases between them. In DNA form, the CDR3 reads TGTGCCACCAGCCCGACGGCAAATCAGCCCCAGCATTTT. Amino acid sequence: CATSPTANQPQHF.

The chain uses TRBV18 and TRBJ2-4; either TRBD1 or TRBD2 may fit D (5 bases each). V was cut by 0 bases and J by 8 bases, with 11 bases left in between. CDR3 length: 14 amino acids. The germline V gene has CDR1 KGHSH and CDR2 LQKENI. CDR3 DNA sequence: TGTGCCAGCTCACCACCGGAAAGGGGAGACATTCAGTACTTC. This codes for CASSPPERGDIQYF. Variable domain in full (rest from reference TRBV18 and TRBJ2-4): NAGVMQNPRHLVRRRGQEARLRCSPMKGHSHVYWYRQLPEEGLKFMVYLQKENIIDESGMPKERFSAEFPKEGPSILRIQQVVRGDSAAYFCASSPPERGDIQYFGAGTRLSVL.

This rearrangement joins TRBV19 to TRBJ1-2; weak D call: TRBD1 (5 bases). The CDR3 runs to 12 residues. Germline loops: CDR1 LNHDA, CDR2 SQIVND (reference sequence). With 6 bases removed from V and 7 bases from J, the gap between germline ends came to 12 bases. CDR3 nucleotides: TGTGCCAGTAGCCAGGGTACCGCTGGCTACACCTTC. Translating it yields CASSQGTAGYTF.

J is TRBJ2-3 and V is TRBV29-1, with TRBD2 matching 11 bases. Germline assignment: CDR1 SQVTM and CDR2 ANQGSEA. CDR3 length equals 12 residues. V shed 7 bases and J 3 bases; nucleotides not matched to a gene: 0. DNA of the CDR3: TGCAGCGGGACTAGCGGGACAGATACGCAGTATTTT. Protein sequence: CSGTSGTDTQYF.

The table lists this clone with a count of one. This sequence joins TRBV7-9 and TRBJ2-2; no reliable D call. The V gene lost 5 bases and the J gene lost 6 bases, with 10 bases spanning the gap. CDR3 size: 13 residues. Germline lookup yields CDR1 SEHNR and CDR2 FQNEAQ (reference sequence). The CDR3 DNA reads TGTGCCAGCAGCCAACTTGGCGCCGGGGAGCTGTTTTTT. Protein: CASSQLGAGELFF.

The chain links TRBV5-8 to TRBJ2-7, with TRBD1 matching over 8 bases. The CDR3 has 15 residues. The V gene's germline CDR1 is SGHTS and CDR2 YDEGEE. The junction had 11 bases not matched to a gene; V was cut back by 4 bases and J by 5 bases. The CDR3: CASSPRQGKSHEQYF. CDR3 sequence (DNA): TGTGCCAGCAGCCCCAGACAGGGGAAATCCCACGAGCAGTACTTC.

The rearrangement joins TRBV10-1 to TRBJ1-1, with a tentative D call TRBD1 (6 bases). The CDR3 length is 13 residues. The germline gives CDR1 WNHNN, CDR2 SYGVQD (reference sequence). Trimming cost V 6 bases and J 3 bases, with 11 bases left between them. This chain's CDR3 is CASSLNRDTEAFF. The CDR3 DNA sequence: TGCGCCAGCAGCTTAAACAGGGACACTGAAGCTTTCTTT.

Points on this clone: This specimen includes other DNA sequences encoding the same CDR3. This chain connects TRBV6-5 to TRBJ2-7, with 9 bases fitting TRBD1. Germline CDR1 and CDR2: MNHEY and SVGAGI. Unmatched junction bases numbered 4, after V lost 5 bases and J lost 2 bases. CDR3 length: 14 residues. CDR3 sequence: CASSPGQGTYEQYF. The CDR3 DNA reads TGTGCCAGCAGTCCAGGACAGGGGACCTACGAGCAGTACTTC.

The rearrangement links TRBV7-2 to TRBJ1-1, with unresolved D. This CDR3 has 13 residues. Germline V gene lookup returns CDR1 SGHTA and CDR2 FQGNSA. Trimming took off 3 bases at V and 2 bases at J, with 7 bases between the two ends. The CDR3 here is CASSLAGNTEAFF. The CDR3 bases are TGTGCCAGCAGCTTGGCGGGTAACACTGAAGCTTTCTTT.

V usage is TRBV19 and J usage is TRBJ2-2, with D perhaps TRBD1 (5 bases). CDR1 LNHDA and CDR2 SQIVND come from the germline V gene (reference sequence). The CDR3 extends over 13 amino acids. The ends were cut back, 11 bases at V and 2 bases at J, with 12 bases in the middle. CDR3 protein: CAGVDTNTGELFF. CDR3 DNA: TGTGCCGGAGTGGACACCAACACCGGGGAGCTGTTTTTT.

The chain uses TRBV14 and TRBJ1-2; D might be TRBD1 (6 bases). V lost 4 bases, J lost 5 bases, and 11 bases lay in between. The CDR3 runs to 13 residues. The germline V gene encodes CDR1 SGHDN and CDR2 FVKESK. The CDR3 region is CASSPVGGYGYTF. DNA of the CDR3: TGTGCCAGCAGCCCCGTAGGGGGATATGGCTACACCTTC. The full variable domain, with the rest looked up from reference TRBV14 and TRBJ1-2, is EAGVTQFPSHSVIEKGQTVTLRCDPISGHDNLYWYRRVMGKEIKFLLHFVKESKQDESGMPNNRFLAERTGGTYSTLKVQPAELEDSGVYFCASSPVGGYGYTFGSGTRLTVV.

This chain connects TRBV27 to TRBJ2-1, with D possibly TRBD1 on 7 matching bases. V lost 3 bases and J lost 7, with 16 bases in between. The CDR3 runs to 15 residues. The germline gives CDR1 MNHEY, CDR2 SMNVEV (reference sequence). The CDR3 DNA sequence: TGTGCCAGCAGTTTCACCGGACAGGCGGGGAATGAGCAGTTCTTC. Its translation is CASSFTGQAGNEQFF.

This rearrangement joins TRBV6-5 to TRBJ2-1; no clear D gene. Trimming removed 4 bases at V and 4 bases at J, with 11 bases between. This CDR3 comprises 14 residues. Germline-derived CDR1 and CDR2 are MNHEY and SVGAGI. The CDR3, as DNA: TGTGCCAGCAGTTCCTCGACAACTTACAATGAGCAGTTCTTC. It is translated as CASSSSTTYNEQFF.

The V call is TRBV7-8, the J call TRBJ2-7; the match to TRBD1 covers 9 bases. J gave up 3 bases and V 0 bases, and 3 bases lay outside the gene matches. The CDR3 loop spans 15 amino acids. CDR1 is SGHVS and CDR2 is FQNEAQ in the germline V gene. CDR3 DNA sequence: TGTGCCAGCAGCTTAGCGCTGGGACAGGGCTACGAGCAGTACTTC. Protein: CASSLALGQGYEQYF.

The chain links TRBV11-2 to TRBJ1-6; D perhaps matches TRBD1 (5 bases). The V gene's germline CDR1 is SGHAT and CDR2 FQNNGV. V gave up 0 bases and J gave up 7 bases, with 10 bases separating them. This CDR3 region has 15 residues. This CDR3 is CASSLDLGLNSPLHF. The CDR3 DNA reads TGTGCCAGCAGCTTAGACCTGGGGCTGAATTCACCCCTCCACTTT. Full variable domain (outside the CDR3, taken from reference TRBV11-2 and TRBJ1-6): EAGVAQSPRYKIIEKRQSVAFWCNPISGHATLYWYQQILGQGPKLLIQFQNNGVVDDSQLPKDRFSAERLKGVDSTLKIQPAKLEDSAVYLCASSLDLGLNSPLHFGNGTRLTVT.

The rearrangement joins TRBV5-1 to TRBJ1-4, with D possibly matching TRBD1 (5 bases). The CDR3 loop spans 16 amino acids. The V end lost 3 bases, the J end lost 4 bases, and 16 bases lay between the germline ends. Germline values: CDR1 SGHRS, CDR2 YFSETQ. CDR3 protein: CASSSGGEILNEKLFF. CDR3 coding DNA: TGCGCCAGCAGCTCGGGAGGGGAGATCCTTAATGAAAAACTGTTTTTT.

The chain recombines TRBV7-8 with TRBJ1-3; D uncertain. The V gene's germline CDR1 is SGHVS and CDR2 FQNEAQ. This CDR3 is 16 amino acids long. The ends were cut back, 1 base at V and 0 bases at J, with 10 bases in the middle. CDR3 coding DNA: TGTGCCAGCAGCTTAGTGGTCCAGAGCTCTGGAAACACCATATATTTT. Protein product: CASSLVVQSSGNTIYF.

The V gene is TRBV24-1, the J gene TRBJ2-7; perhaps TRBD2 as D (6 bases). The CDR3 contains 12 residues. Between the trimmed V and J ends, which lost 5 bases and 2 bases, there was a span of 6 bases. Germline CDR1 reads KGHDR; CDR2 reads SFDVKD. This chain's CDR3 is CATSAGAYEQYF. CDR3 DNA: TGTGCCACCAGTGCGGGAGCCTACGAGCAGTACTTC.

The CDR3 nucleotides are TGTGCCAGTAGTATTGGAGCGGGAGGGCCGGGGGAGCAGTACTTC. Amino acid sequence: CASSIGAGGPGEQYF. This chain uses TRBV19 with TRBJ2-7; 10 bases match TRBD2. The CDR3 has 15 residues. Germline CDR1 is LNHDA and CDR2 is SQIVND (reference sequence). With 3 bases clipped from V and 7 bases from J, the junction kept 9 bases outside the gene matches.

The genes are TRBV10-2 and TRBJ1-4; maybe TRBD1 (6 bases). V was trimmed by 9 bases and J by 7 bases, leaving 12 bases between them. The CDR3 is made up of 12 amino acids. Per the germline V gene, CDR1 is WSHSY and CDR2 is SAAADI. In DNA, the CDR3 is TGCGCCAGTGGGACATGGGGTGAAAAACTGTTTTTT. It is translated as CASGTWGEKLFF.

CDR3 DNA: TGTGCCAGTAGTATGACAGGGGGCCTACCAGATACGCAGTATTTT. Residues: CASSMTGGLPDTQYF. V is TRBV19 and J is TRBJ2-3; 10 positions match TRBD1. J gave up 4 bases and V 3 bases, and 4 bases lay outside the gene matches. Germline V CDR1 and CDR2: LNHDA, SQIVND (reference sequence). The CDR3 is made up of 15 amino acids.

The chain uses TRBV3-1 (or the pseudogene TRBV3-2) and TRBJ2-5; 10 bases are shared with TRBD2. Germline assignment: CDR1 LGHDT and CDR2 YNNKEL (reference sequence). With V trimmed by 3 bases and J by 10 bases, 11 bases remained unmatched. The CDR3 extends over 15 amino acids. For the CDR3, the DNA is TGTGCCAGCAGCCAGGCGAGCGGGGGGGCCGAGGTCCAGTACTTC. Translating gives CASSQASGGAEVQYF.

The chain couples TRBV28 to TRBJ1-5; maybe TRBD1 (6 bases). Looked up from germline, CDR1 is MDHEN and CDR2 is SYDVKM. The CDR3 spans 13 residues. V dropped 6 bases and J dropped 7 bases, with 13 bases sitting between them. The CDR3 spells CASRAQGSQPQHF. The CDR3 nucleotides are TGTGCCAGCAGGGCACAGGGTAGCCAGCCCCAGCATTTT.

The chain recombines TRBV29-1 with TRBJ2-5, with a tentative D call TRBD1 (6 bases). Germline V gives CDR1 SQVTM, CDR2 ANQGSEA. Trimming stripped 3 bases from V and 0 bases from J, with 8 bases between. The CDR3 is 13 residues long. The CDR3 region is CSVESGDQETQYF. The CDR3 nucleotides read TGCAGCGTTGAGTCAGGGGACCAAGAGACCCAGTACTTC. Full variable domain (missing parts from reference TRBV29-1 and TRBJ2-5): SAVISQKPSRDICQRGTSLTIQCQVDSQVTMMFWYRQQPGQSLTLIATANQGSEATYESGFVIDKFPISRPNLTFSTLTVSNMSPEDSSIYLCSVESGDQETQYFGPGTRLLVL.

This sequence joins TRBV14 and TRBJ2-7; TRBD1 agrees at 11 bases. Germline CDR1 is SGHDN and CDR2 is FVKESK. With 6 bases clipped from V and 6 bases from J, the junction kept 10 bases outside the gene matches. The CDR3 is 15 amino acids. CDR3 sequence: CASRPRGTGGGEQYF. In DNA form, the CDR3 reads TGTGCCAGCAGACCTCGAGGGACAGGGGGTGGCGAGCAGTACTTC.